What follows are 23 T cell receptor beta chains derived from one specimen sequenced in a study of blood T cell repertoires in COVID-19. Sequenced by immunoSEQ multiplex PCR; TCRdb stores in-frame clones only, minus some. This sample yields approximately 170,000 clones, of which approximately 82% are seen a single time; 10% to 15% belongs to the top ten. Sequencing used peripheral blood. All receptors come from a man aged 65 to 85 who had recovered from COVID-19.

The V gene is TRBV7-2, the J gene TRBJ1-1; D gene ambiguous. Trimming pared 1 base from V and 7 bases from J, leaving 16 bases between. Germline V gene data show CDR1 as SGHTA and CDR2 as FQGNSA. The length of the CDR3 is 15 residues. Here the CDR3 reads CASSLDPPGGSEAFF. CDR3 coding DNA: TGTGCCAGCAGCTTAGATCCTCCCGGTGGGAGTGAAGCTTTCTTT. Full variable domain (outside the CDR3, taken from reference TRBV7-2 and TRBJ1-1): GAGVSQSPSNKVTEKGKDVELRCDPISGHTALYWYRQSLGQGLEFLIYFQGNSAPDKSGLPSDRFSAERTGGSVSTLTIQRTQQEDSAVYLCASSLDPPGGSEAFFGQGTRLTVV.

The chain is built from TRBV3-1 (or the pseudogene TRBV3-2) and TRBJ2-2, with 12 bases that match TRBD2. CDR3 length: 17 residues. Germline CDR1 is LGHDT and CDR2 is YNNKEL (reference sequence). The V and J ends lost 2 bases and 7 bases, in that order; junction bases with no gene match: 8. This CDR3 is CASSQRLAGVSDGELFF. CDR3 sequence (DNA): TGTGCCAGCAGCCAACGACTAGCGGGAGTATCGGACGGGGAGCTGTTTTTT.

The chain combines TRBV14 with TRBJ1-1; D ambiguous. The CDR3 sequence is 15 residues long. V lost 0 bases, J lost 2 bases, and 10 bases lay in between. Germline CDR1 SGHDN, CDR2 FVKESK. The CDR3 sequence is CASSQDRAGNTEAFF. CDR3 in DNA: TGTGCCAGCAGCCAAGATCGGGCGGGAAACACTGAAGCTTTCTTT.

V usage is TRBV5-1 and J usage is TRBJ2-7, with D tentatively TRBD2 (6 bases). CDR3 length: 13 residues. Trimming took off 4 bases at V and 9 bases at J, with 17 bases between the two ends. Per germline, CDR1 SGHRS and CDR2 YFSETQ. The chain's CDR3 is CASSQGLRESQYF. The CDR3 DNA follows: TGCGCCAGCAGCCAAGGACTTCGGGAGTCGCAGTACTTC.

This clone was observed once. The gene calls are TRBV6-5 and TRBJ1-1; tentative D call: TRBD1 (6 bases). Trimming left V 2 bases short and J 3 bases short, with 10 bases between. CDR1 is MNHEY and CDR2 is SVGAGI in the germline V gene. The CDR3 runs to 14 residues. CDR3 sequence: CASSYGRGYTEAFF. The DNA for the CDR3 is TGTGCCAGCAGTTACGGCAGGGGCTACACTGAAGCTTTCTTT.

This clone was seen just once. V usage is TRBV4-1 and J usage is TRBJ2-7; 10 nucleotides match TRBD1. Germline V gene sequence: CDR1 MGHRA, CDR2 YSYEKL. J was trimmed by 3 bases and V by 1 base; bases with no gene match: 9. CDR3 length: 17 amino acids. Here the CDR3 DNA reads TGCGCCAGCAGCCAAGGATCCGGGACAGGGGTCAGCTACGAGCAGTACTTC. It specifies CASSQGSGTGVSYEQYF.

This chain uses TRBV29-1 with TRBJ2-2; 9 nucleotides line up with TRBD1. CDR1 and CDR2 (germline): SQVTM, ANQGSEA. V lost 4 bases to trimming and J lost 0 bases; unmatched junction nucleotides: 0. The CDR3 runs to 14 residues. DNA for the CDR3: TGCAGCGTTGGACAGGGGGCGAACACCGGGGAGCTGTTTTTT. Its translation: CSVGQGANTGELFF.

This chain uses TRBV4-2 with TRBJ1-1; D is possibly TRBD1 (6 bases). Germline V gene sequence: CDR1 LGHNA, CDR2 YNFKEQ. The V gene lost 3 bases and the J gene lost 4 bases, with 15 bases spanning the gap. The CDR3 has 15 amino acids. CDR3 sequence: CASSQPPPGVTEAFF. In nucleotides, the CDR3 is TGTGCCAGCAGCCAGCCACCTCCAGGGGTCACTGAAGCTTTCTTT.

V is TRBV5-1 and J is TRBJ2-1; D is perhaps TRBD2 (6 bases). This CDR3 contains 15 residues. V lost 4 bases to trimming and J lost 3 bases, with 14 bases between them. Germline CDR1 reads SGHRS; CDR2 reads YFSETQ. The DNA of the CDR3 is TGCGCCAGCAGCCCGAGGGTAGCGGACTACAATGAGCAGTTCTTC. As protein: CASSPRVADYNEQFF.

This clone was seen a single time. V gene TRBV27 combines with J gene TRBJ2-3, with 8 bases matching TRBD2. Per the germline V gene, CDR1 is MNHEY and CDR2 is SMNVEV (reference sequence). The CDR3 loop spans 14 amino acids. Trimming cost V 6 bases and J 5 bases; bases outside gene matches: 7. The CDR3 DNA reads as TGTGCCAGCAGAATACTAGCGGCGGGAGATACGCAGTATTTT. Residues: CASRILAAGDTQYF.

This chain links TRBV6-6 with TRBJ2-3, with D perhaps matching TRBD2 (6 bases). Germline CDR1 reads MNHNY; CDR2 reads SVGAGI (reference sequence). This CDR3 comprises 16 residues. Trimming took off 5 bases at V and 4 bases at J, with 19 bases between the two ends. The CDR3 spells CASSPNAEGRPDTQYF. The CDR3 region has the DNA TGTGCCAGCAGTCCTAATGCGGAGGGGCGTCCAGATACGCAGTATTTT.

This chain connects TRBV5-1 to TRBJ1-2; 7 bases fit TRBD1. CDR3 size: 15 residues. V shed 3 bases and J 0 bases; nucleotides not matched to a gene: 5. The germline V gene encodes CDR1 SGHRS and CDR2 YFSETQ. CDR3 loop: CASSWDSPTNYGYTF. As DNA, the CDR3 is TGCGCCAGCAGCTGGGACAGCCCCACTAACTATGGCTACACCTTC.

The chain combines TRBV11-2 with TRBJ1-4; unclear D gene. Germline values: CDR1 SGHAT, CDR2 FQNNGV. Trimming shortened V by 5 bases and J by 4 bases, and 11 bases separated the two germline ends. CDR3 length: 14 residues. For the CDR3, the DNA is TGTGCCAGCAGCGCCTCGGTCGTTAATGAAAAACTGTTTTTT. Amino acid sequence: CASSASVVNEKLFF.

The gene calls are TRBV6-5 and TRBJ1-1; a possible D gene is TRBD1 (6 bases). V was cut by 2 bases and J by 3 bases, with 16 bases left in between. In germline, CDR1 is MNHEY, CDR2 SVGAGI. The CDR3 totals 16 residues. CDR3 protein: CASSYVGGADHTEAFF. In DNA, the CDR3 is TGTGCCAGCAGTTACGTTGGGGGCGCCGATCACACTGAAGCTTTCTTT.

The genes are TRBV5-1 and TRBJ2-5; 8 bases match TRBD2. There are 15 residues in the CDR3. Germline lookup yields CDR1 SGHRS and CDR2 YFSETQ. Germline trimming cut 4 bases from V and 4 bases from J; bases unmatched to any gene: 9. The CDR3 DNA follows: TGCGCCAGCAGCCTCATGGGACTAGAGGGAGAGACCCAGTACTTC. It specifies CASSLMGLEGETQYF.

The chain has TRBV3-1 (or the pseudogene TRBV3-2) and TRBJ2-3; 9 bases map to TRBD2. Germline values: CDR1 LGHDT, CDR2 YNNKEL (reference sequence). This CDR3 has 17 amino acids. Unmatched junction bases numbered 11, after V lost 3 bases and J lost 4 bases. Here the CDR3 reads CASSHRGIAGDADTQYF. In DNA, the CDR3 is TGTGCCAGCAGCCACCGCGGGATAGCGGGAGATGCAGATACGCAGTATTTT.

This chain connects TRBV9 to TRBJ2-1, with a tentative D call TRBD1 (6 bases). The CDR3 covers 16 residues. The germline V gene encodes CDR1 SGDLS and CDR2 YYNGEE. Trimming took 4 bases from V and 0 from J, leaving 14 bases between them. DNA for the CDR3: TGTGCCAGCAGCTCCTTACAGGGAAGCTCCTACAATGAGCAGTTCTTC. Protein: CASSSLQGSSYNEQFF.

Here the CDR3 reads CASRRREGVEQYF. In nucleotides, the CDR3 is TGTGCCAGTCGCCGGAGGGAGGGGGTAGAGCAGTACTTC. The V and J genes are TRBV19 and TRBJ2-7, with D perhaps TRBD2 (7 bases). The CDR3 is 13 amino acids. The V and J ends lost 8 bases and 7 bases respectively, with 18 bases between them. The V gene's germline CDR1 is LNHDA and CDR2 SQIVND (reference sequence).

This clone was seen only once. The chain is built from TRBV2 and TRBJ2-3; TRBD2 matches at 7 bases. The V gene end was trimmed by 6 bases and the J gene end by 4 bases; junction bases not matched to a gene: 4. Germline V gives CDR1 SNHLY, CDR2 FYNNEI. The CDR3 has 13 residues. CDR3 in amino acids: CASRAGAADTQYF. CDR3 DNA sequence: TGTGCCAGCAGGGCGGGAGCGGCAGATACGCAGTATTTT.

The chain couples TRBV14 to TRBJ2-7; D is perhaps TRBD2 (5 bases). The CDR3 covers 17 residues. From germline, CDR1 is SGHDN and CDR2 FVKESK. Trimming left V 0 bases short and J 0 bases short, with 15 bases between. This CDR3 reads CASSQDLSPGYSYEQYF. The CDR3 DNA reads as TGTGCCAGCAGCCAAGATCTAAGTCCGGGGTACTCCTACGAGCAGTACTTC.

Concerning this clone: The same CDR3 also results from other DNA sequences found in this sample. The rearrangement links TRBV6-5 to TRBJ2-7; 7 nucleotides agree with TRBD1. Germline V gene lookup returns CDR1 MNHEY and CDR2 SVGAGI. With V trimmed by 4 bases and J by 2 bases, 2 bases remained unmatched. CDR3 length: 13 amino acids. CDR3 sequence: CASSSGQTYEQYF. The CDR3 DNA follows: TGTGCCAGCAGTTCGGGACAGACCTACGAGCAGTACTTC.

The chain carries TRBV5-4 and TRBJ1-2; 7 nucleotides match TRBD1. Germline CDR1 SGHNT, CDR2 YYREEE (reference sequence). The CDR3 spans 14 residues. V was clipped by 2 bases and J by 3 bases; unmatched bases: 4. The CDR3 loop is CASSFVGQDYGYTF. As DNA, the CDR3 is TGTGCCAGCAGCTTTGTTGGACAGGACTATGGCTACACCTTC. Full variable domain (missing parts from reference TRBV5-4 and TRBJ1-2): ETGVTQSPTHLIKTRGQQVTLRCSSQSGHNTVSWYQQALGQGPQFIFQYYREEENGRGNFPPRFSGLQFPNYSSELNVNALELDDSALYLCASSFVGQDYGYTFGSGTRLTVV.

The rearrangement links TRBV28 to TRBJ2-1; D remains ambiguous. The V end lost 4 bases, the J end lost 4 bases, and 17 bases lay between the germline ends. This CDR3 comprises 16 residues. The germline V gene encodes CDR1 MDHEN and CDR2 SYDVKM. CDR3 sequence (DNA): TGTGCCAGCAGTTCCTCTCGCGGAAATAGTTACAATGAGCAGTTCTTC. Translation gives CASSSSRGNSYNEQFF.